The table lists the clone carrying this T cell receptor beta chain with a count of one. Antigen unknown. This entry belongs to a study of OX40 agonist ivuxolimab in advanced cancers. Study overall: It was ivuxolimab, an agonistic anti-OX40 (CD134) antibody, that patients were treated with. Whole-study results and caveats: Specificity for antigen went undetermined in the expanded peripheral T cells. Certain nonresponders additionally had low normalized T-cell clonal expansion.

The assay was immunoSEQ multiplex PCR, and TCRdb's table has in-frame clones only and misses some. This table has 130,000 or so clones, 93% appearing once. Germline CDR1 reads LGHNA; CDR2 reads YNFKEQ. The CDR3 has 14 residues. V trimming: 5 bases; J trimming: 7 bases; junction bases outside the gene matches: 5. The V gene is TRBV4-2, the J gene TRBJ1-6, with 7 bases aligning to TRBD1. The source of this sequence is an adult with an advanced solid tumor such as melanoma, head and neck, liver or kidney cancer. Source: CD4+ or CD8+ T cells sorted from blood, taken in a trial of the OX40 agonist ivuxolimab. This chain's CDR3 is CASSLRDSNSPLHF. Written as DNA, the CDR3 is TGTGCCAGCAGCTTGCGGGACAGCAATTCACCCCTCCACTTT.